The rows below give T cell receptor beta chains drawn from one sample of a study of T cell responses to AZD1222 COVID-19 vaccine. The assay was immunoSEQ multiplex PCR, and TCRdb's table has in-frame clones only and misses some. The data show fewer than 200,000 clones, 75% to 90% seen once. The source material was peripheral blood, sampled 28 days after the second dose of the MenACWY control vaccine. The receptors were gathered from an adult who received the MenACWY meningococcal vaccine as a control. Both conserved end residues are part of each CDR3. Fields, in order: CDR3 length, J gene, D gene, V gene, CDR3 protein. D genes are given only for firm matches.

CDR3 length: 13; J gene: TRBJ1-6; D gene: .; V gene: TRBV5-4; CDR3 protein: CASSLAGVQPLHF
CDR3 length: 14; J gene: TRBJ1-5; D gene: TRBD1; V gene: TRBV28; CDR3 protein: CASRDGQGNQPQHF
CDR3 length: 13; J gene: TRBJ1-2; D gene: TRBD1; V gene: TRBV5-4; CDR3 protein: CASSRTGVRGYTF
CDR3 length: 15; J gene: TRBJ1-3; D gene: TRBD1; V gene: TRBV30; CDR3 protein: CAWSVRRGLGNTIYF
CDR3 length: 13; J gene: TRBJ2-5; D gene: TRBD1; V gene: TRBV5-4; CDR3 protein: CASSHGQEETQYF
CDR3 length: 14; J gene: TRBJ2-1; D gene: .; V gene: TRBV7-9; CDR3 protein: CASSLTRILNEQFF
CDR3 length: 14; J gene: TRBJ2-1; D gene: .; V gene: TRBV6-2/TRBV6-3; CDR3 protein: CASSNGGVMGEQFF
CDR3 length: 17; J gene: TRBJ2-2; D gene: .; V gene: TRBV7-2; CDR3 protein: CASSLAGRRPNTGELFF
CDR3 length: 16; J gene: TRBJ2-7; D gene: .; V gene: TRBV7-3; CDR3 protein: CASSLNGVTSPHEQYF
CDR3 length: 12; J gene: TRBJ2-7; D gene: TRBD1; V gene: TRBV29-1; CDR3 protein: CSVGQGAYEQYF
CDR3 length: 16; J gene: TRBJ2-1; D gene: .; V gene: TRBV24-1; CDR3 protein: CATSDFGRDAYNEQFF
CDR3 length: 17; J gene: TRBJ1-6; D gene: TRBD1; V gene: TRBV7-2; CDR3 protein: CASSFSGTGVNNSPLHF
CDR3 length: 15; J gene: TRBJ1-2; D gene: .; V gene: TRBV28; CDR3 protein: CASSPPAGQGYGYTF